The clone carrying this TCR beta chain was seen a handful of times. As processed by the authors: Estimation of nucleated cell counts was performed using reference gene primer amplification. Repertoires were generated with immunoSEQ multiplex PCR, while TCRdb's copy carries only in-frame clones and drops some. The V and J calls and clone size were taken over from that table, and D and trimming were inferred from the DNA. The sample lists 200,000 to 250,000 clones; about 80% were seen once. The length of the CDR3 is 21 residues. Unmatched junction bases numbered 19, after V lost 0 bases and J lost 5 bases. CDR1 is MNHEY and CDR2 is SVGEGT in the germline V gene. These data belong to a study of blood T cell repertoires in COVID-19. Study background: The cDNA or gDNA used as material had been derived from T cells, B-cell-depleted T cells, or PBMCs.

This TCR derives from a woman in her thirties who had recovered from COVID-19. The chain uses TRBV6-2 or TRBV6-3 and TRBJ1-6, with 7 bases that match TRBD1. The sequencing sample was made of peripheral blood. The CDR3 loop reads CASSYSKNRDSPLWNNSPLHF. The CDR3 DNA reads as TGTGCCAGCAGTTACTCCAAGAACCGGGACAGCCCATTATGGAATAATTCACCCCTCCACTTT.